Detailed here is one T cell receptor beta chain. This sample is drawn from a study of T cell changes during pregnancy in multiple sclerosis. Clones were read by immunoSEQ multiplex PCR, and TCRdb kept only the in-frame ones, dropping some. The sample carries around 100,000 clones, over 85% recorded once. Trimming removed 1 base at V and 5 bases at J, with 10 bases between. This CDR3 comprises 13 residues. Germline V gene sequence: CDR1 SGDLS, CDR2 YYNGEE. Sequenced material: peripheral blood, taken in the second trimester of pregnancy. The TCR sequence derives from a female donor with multiple sclerosis, enrolled in a pregnancy study. The J gene is TRBJ2-7, the V gene TRBV9; TRBD1 is a possible D gene (5 bases). The CDR3, as DNA: TGTGCCAGCAGCGTACAGCAGGGCGACGAGCAGTACTTC. This sequence encodes CASSVQQGDEQYF.